This TCR beta chain was obtained from a study of T cell responses to AZD1222 COVID-19 vaccine. Study overall: Analyses pooled second doses at about 4 or about 12 weeks.

Study-level points and caveats: The study identified only six AZD1222 recipients as seropositive at baseline. Increased Spike-specific TCR breadth and depth were observed after two AZD1222 doses.

The CDR3 totals 17 residues. Germline V gene data show CDR1 as SSHAT and CDR2 as FNYEAQ (reference sequence). The method was immunoSEQ multiplex PCR; TCRdb's version includes in-frame clones alone and lacks a portion of them. The data hold 75,000 to 90,000 clones, with roughly 88% observed a single time. Notes on this clone: Its antigen is unidentified. An end of the junction does not agree with germline; a read error may underlie this.

This sequence originates from an adult in good health. The rearrangement joins TRBV7-7 to TRBJ2-3, with 9 bases lining up with TRBD1. The specimen was peripheral blood, collected on day 0 of AZD1222 vaccination. This chain's CDR3 is CASSSGTGFSLTDTQYF. CDR3 nucleotides: TGTGCTAGCAGTTCCGGGACAGGGTTTTCCCTCACAGATACGCAGTATTTT.